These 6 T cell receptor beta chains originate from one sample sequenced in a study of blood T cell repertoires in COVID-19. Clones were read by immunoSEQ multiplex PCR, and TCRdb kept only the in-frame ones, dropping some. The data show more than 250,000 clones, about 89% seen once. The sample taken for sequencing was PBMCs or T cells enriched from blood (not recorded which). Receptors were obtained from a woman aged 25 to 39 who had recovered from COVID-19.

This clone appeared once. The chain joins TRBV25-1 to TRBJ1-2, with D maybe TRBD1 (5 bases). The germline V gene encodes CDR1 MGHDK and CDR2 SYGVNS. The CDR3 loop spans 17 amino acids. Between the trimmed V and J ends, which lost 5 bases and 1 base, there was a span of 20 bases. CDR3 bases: TGTGCCAGCAGTTCCCATATCAGGAGGGGTATTAACTATGGCTACACCTTC. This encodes CASSSHIRRGINYGYTF.

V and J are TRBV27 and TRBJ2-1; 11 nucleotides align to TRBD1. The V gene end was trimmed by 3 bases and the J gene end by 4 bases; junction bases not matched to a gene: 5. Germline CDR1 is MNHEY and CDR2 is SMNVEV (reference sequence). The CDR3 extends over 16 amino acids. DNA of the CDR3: TGTGCCAGCAGTTTCCAAGGACAGGGGGCGTACAATGAGCAGTTCTTC. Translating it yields CASSFQGQGAYNEQFF.

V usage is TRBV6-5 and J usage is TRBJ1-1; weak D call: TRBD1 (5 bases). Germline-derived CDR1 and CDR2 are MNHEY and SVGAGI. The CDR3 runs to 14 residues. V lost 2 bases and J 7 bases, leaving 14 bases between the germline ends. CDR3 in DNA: TGTGCCAGCAGTTACGAAGGACACGCAAGTGAAGCTTTCTTT. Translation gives CASSYEGHASEAFF.

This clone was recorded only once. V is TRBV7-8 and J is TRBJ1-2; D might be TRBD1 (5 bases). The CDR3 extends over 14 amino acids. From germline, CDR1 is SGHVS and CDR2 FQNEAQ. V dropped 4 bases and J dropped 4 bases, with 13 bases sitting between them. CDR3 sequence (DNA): TGTGCCAGCAGCTCCCGGACACGCGGCTATGGCTACACCTTC. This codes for CASSSRTRGYGYTF. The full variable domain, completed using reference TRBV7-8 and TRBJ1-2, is GAGVSQSPRYKVAKRGQDVALRCDPISGHVSLFWYQQALGQGPEFLTYFQNEAQLDKSGLPSDRFFAERPEGSVSTLKIQRTQQEDSAVYLCASSSRTRGYGYTFGSGTRLTVV.

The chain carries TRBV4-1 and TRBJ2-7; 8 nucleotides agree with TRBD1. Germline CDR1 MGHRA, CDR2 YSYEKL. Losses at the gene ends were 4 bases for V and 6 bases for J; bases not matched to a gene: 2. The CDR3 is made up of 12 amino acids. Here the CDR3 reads CASSPTGAEQYF. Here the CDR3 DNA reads TGCGCCAGCAGCCCGACAGGGGCCGAGCAGTACTTC.

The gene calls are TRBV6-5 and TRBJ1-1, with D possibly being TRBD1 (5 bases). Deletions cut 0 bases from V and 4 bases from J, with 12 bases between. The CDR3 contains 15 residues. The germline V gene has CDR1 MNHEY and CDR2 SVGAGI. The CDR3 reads CASSYSTWGGTEAFF. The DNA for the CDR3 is TGTGCCAGCAGTTACTCGACTTGGGGGGGCACTGAAGCTTTCTTT.